This TCR beta chain is drawn from a study of blood T cell repertoires in COVID-19. For the study at large: Whether acute or convalescent, the COVID-19 samples came from the United States, Italy and Spain.

The germline V gene encodes CDR1 SGDLS and CDR2 YYNGEE. The CDR3 is made up of 15 amino acids. The J segment lost 5 bases and the V segment lost 3 bases, leaving 7 bases of the junction unmatched. In the original analysis: Researchers report that nucleated cell counts were estimated from reference gene primer amplification. Here immunoSEQ multiplex PCR was the method, and the copy in TCRdb shows in-frame clones only, minus some. D and trimming come from the DNA, and the V and J calls and clone size come from that table. The table includes under 400,000 clones, more than 70% detected once. The TCR originated in a woman in her twenties or thirties with COVID-19, enrolled during active disease. V and J are TRBV9 and TRBJ1-4; 7 bases line up with TRBD1. The sequenced sample consisted of peripheral blood. CDR3 in DNA: TGTGCCAGCAGCGAGCAGACAGGGAGGAATGAAAAACTGTTTTTT. It encodes CASSEQTGRNEKLFF.